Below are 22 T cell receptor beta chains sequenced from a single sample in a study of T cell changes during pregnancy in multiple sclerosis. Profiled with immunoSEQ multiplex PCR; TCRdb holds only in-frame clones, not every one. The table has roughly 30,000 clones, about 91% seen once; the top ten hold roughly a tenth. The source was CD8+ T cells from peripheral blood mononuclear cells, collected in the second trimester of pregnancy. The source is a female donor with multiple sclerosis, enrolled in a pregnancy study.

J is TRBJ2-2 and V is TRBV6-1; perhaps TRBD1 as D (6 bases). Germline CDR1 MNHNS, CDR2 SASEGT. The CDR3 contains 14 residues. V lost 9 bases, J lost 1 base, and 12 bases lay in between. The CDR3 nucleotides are TGTGCCAGTACAGGGTTTGTGAACACCGGGGAGCTGTTTTTT. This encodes CASTGFVNTGELFF.

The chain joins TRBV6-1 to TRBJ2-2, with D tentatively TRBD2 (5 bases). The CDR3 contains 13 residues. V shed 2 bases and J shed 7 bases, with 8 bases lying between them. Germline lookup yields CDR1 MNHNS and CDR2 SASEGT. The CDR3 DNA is TGTGCCAGCAGTGAATCGGACTTCGGGGAGCTGTTTTTT. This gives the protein CASSESDFGELFF.

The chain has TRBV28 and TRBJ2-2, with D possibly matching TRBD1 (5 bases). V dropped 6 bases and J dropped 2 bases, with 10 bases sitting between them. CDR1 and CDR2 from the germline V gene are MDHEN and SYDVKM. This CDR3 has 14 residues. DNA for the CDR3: TGTGCCAGCAGCCTAGGACACAACACCGGGGAGCTGTTTTTT. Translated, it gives CASSLGHNTGELFF.

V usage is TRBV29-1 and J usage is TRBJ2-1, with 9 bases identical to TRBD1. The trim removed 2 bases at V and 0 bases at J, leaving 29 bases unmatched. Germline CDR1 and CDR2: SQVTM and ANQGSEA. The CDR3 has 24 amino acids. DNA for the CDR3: TGCAGCGTTGAACCCCTGCCGGGACAGGGTGTGAGGCGGGAGTTCTCGAGCTCCTACAATGAGCAGTTCTTC. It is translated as CSVEPLPGQGVRREFSSSYNEQFF.

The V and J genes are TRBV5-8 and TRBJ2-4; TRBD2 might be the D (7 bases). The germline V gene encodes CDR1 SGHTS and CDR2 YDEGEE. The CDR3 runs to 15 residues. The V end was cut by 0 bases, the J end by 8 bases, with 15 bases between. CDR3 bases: TGTGCCAGCAGCTTGGGGACTAGGGGGAGCTACATTCAGTACTTC. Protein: CASSLGTRGSYIQYF.

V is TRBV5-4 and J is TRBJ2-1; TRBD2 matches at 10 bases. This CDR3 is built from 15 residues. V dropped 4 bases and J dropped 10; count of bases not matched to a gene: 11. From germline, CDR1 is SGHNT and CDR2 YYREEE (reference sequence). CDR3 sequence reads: CASSPESSGRVEQFF. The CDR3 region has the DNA TGTGCCAGCAGCCCGGAATCTAGCGGGAGAGTGGAGCAGTTCTTC. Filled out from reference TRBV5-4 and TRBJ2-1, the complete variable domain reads ETGVTQSPTHLIKTRGQQVTLRCSSQSGHNTVSWYQQALGQGPQFIFQYYREEENGRGNFPPRFSGLQFPNYSSELNVNALELDDSALYLCASSPESSGRVEQFFGPGTRLTVL.

The chain's CDR3 is CASSEYLTGTNTEAFF. In DNA, the CDR3 is TGTGCCAGCAGCGAGTACCTGACAGGGACGAACACTGAAGCTTTCTTT. The chain joins TRBV4-2 to TRBJ1-1; 7 bases match TRBD1. The CDR3 is 16 amino acids. The V gene end was trimmed by 5 bases and the J gene end by 1 base; junction bases not matched to a gene: 10. Germline V gene lookup returns CDR1 LGHNA and CDR2 YNFKEQ.

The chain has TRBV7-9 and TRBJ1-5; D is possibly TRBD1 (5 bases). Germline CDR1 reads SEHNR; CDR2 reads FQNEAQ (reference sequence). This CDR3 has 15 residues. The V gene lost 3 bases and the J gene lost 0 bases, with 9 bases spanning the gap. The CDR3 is CASSLGGSSNQPQHF. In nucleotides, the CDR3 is TGTGCCAGCAGCTTGGGGGGAAGTAGCAATCAGCCCCAGCATTTT. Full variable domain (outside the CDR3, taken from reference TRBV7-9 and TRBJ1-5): DTGVSQNPRHKITKRGQNVTFRCDPISEHNRLYWYRQTLGQGPEFLTYFQNEAQLEKSRLLSDRFSAERPKGSFSTLEIQRTEQGDSAMYLCASSLGGSSNQPQHFGDGTRLSIL.

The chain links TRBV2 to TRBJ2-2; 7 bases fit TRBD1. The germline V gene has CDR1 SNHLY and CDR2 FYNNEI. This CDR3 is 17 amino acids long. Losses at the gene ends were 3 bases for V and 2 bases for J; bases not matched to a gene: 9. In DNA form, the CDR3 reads TGTGCCAGCAGTGAGAACACCGGGACAGCCAACACCGGGGAGCTGTTTTTT. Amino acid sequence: CASSENTGTANTGELFF.

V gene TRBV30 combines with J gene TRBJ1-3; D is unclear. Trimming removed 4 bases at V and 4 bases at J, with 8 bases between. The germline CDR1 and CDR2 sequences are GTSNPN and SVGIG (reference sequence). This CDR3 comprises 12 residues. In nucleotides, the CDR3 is TGTGCCTGGAAGAGACTCGGAAACACCATATATTTT. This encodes CAWKRLGNTIYF.

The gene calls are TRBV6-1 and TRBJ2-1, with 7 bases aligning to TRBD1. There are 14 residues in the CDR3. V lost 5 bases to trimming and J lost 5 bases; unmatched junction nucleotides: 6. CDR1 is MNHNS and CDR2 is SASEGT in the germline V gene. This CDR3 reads CASSLPGTDNEQFF. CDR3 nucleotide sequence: TGTGCCAGCAGTCTCCCCGGGACAGACAATGAGCAGTTCTTC.

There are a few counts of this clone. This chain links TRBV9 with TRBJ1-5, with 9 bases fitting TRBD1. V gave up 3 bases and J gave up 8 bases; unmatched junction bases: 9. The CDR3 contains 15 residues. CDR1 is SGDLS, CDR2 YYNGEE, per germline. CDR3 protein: CASSEQGARGKPQHF. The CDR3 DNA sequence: TGTGCCAGCAGCGAACAGGGGGCCCGGGGGAAGCCCCAGCATTTT.

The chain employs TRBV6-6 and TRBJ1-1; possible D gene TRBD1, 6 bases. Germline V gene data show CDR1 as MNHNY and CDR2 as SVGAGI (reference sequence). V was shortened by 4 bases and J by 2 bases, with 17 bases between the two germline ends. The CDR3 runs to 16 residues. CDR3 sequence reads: CASSSTPMTGNTEAFF. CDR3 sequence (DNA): TGTGCCAGCAGTTCCACTCCGATGACAGGCAACACTGAAGCTTTCTTT.

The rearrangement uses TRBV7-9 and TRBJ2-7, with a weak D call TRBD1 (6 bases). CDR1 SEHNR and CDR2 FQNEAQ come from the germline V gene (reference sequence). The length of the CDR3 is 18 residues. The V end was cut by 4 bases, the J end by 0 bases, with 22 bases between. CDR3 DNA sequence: TGTGCCAGCAGCTCGTCCGTCGTCCGGGACAAGAACTCCTACGAGCAGTACTTC. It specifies CASSSSVVRDKNSYEQYF.

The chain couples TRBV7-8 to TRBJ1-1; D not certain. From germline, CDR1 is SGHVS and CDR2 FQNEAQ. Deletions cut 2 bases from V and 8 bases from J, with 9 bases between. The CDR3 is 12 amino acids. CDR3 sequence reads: CASSLLGGEAFF. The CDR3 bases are TGTGCCAGCAGCTTATTGGGAGGGGAAGCTTTCTTT.

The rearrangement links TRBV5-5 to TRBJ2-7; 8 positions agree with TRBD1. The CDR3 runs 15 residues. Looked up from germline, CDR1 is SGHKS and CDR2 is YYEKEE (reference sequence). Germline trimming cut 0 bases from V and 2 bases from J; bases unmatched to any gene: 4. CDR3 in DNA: TGTGCCAGCAGCTTGGAACAGGGGGTACCCTACGAGCAGTACTTC. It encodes CASSLEQGVPYEQYF.

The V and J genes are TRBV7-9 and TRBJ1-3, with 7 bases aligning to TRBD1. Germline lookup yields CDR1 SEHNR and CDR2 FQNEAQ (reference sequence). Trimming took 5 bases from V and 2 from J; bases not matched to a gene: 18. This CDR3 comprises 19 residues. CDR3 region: CASSHLKPNRGSPGNTIYF. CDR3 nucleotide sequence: TGTGCCAGCAGCCACTTAAAGCCGAACAGGGGCTCACCTGGAAACACCATATATTTT. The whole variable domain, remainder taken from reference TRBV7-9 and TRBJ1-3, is DTGVSQNPRHKITKRGQNVTFRCDPISEHNRLYWYRQTLGQGPEFLTYFQNEAQLEKSRLLSDRFSAERPKGSFSTLEIQRTEQGDSAMYLCASSHLKPNRGSPGNTIYFGEGSWLTVV.

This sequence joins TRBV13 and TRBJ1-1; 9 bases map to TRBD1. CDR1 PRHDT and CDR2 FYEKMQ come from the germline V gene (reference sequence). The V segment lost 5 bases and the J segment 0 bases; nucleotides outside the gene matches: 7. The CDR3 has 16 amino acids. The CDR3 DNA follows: TGTGCCAGCAGCCAGAGGACAGGGGCTTTGAACACTGAAGCTTTCTTT. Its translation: CASSQRTGALNTEAFF. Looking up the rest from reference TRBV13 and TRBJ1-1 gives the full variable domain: AAGVIQSPRHLIKEKRETATLKCYPIPRHDTVYWYQQGPGQDPQFLISFYEKMQSDKGSIPDRFSAQQFSDYHSELNMSSLELGDSALYFCASSQRTGALNTEAFFGQGTRLTVV.

CDR3 nucleotides: TGTGCCAGCGGATCCCGGGGAGGTGTGTTTGGTGAGCAGTTCTTC. As protein: CASGSRGGVFGEQFF. The rearrangement links TRBV14 to TRBJ2-1; D may be TRBD2 (6 bases). The V gene's germline CDR1 is SGHDN and CDR2 FVKESK. Trimming removed 8 bases at V and 9 bases at J, with 23 bases between. The CDR3 is made up of 15 amino acids.

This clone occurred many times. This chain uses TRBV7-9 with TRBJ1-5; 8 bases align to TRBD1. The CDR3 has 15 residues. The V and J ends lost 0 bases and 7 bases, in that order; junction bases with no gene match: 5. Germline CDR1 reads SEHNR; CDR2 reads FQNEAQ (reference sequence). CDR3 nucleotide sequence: TGTGCCAGCAGCTTAGCCGGACAGGGTTACCAGCCCCAGCATTTT. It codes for CASSLAGQGYQPQHF.

For the CDR3, the DNA is TGTGCCATCAGTGAGGGTGAGGCGGCTGGAAACACCATATATTTT. Translating gives CAISEGEAAGNTIYF. The genes are TRBV10-3 and TRBJ1-3; D is ambiguous. V was clipped by 2 bases and J by 2 bases, with 10 bases between them. This CDR3 is 15 amino acids long. Germline V gene lookup returns CDR1 ENHRY and CDR2 SYGVKD.

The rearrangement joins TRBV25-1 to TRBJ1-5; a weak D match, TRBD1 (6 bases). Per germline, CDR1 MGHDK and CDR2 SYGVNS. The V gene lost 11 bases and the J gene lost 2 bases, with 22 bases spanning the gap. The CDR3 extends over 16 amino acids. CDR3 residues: CAGRVRRGGGNQPQHF. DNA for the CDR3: TGTGCCGGGAGGGTCAGAAGAGGGGGAGGCAATCAGCCCCAGCATTTT.